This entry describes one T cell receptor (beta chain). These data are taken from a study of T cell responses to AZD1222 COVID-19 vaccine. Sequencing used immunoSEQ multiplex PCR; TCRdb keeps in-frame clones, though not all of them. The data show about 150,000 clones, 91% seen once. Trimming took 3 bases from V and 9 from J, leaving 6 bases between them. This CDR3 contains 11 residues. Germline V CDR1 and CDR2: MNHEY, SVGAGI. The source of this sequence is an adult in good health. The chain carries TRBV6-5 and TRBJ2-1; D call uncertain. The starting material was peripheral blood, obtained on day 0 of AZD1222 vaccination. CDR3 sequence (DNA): TGTGCCAGCAGTTATTTTGCTGAGCAGTTCTTC. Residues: CASSYFAEQFF.